One TCR beta chain is described in this entry. Its antigen is not known. These data come from a study of shared clonotypes between healthy human individuals. Study conclusions and caveats: Only blood was sampled; tissue repertoires likely differ. Represented diversity (both genetic and exposure-history) was limited by the small number of donors. Generation probabilities of non-shared clonotypes were lower (relative to those shared by all four donors).

Template for every sorted-subset replicate PCR totaled roughly 210 ng DNA, around 32,000 T cell genomes. The data were produced by immunoSEQ multiplex PCR, yet TCRdb's version contains in-frame clones alone and is incomplete. This table has over 750,000 clones, 95% to 97% appearing once. Naive CD8 populations comprised CD45RO-negative cells positively selected for CCR7, excluding terminally differentiated effector memory CD45RA+ cells. The CDR3 loop spans 14 amino acids. V lost 4 bases to trimming and J lost 7 bases; unmatched junction nucleotides: 3. Germline values: CDR1 SGDLS, CDR2 YYNGEE. The TCR comes from a man under 40 in good health. Sequencing used naive CD8+ T cells sorted from blood. This chain connects TRBV9 to TRBJ2-2; 11 bases are a match to TRBD2. The DNA for the CDR3 is TGTGCCAGCAGCTCTAGCGGGGGGATCGGGGAGCTGTTTTTT. Amino acids: CASSSSGGIGELFF.